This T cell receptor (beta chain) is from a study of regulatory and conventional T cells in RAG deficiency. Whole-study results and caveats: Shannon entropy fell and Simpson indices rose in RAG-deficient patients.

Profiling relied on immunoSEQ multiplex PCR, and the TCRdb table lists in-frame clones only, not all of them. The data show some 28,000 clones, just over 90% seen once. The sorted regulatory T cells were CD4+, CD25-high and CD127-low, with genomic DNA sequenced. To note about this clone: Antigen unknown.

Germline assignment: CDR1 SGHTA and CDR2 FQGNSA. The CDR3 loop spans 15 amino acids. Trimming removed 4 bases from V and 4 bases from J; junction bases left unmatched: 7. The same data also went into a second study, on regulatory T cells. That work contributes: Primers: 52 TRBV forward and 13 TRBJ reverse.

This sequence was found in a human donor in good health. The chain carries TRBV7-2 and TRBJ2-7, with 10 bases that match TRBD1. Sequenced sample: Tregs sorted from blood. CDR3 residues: CASSSRTGGAYEQYF. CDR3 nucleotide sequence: TGTGCCAGCAGCTCCAGGACAGGGGGGGCTTACGAGCAGTACTTC.